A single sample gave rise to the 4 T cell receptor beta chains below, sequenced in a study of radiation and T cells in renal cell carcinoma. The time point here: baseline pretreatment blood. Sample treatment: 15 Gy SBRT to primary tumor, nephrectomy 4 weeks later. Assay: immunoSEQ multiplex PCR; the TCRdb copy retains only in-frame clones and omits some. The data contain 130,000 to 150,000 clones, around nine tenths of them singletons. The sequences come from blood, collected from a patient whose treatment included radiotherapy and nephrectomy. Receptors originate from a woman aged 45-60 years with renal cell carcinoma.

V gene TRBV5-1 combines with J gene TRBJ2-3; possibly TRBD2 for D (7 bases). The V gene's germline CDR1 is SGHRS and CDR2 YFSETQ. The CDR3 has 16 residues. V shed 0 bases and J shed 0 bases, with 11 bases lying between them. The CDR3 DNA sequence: TGCGCCAGCAGCTTGGGGGCGGGGGCGAGCACAGATACGCAGTATTTT. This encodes CASSLGAGASTDTQYF. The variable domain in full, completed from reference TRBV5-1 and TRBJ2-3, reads KAGVTQTPRYLIKTRGQQVTLSCSPISGHRSVSWYQQTPGQGLQFLFEYFSETQRNKGNFPGRFSGRQFSNSRSEMNVSTLELGDSALYLCASSLGAGASTDTQYFGPGTRLTVL.

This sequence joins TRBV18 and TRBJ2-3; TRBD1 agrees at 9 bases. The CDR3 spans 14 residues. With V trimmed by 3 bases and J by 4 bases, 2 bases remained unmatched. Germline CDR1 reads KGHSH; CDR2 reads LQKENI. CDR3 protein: CASSPGQGSDTQYF. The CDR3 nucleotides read TGTGCCAGCTCACCTGGACAGGGGTCAGATACGCAGTATTTT.

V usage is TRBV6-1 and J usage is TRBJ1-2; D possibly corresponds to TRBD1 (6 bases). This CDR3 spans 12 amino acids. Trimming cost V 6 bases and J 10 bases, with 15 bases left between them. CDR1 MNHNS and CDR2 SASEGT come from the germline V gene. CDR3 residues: CASRFTQGSYTF. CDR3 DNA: TGTGCCAGCAGGTTTACACAGGGTTCCTACACCTTC.

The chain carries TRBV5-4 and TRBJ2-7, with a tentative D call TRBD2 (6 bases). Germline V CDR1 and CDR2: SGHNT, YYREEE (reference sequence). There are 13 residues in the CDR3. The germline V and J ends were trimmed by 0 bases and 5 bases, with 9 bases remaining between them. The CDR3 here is CASSLAGVHEQYF. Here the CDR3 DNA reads TGTGCCAGCAGCTTGGCGGGGGTCCACGAGCAGTACTTC.